This T cell receptor (beta chain) was captured in a study of CD8+CD57+ T cells in acquired aplastic anemia. Genomic DNA was employed as the template in profiling TCR beta VDJ and CDR3. TCRdb reprocessed the reads with MiXCR, giving one entry per CDR3 protein. The data hold more than 150,000 distinct CDR3 sequences, with nearly 50% observed a single time. By flow cytometry, patients selected for sequencing had shown an expansion of CD8+CD57+ cells. From germline, CDR1 is SGHTA and CDR2 FQGTGA. The length of the CDR3 is 17 residues. J gave up 4 bases and V 1 base, and 1 base lay outside the gene matches.

The specimen was sorted CD4+, CD8+, or CD8+CD57+ T cells (not recorded which) from PBMCs. The V call is TRBV7-3, the J call TRBJ2-2, with 15 positions matching TRBD2. The receptor was isolated from a human donor with aplastic anemia. For the CDR3, the DNA is TGTGCCAGCAGCTTAAGGGGACTAGCGGGGGGCACCGGGGAGCTGTTTTTT. Translating it yields CASSLRGLAGGTGELFF.